Listed here is a single T cell receptor beta chain. This sample is drawn from a study of blood T cell repertoires in COVID-19. About the research overall: The cDNA or gDNA used as material had been derived from T cells, B-cell-depleted T cells, or PBMCs.

TCRdb's copy holds only in-frame clones and misses some; the assay was immunoSEQ multiplex PCR. The table includes about 180,000 clones, more than 70% detected once. This CDR3 contains 12 residues. CDR1 SGDLS and CDR2 YYNGEE come from the germline V gene. V lost 0 bases and J lost 9, with 7 bases in between. This TCR was recovered from a woman aged 25-40 years with acute or convalescent COVID-19. The sample consisted of peripheral blood. This chain connects TRBV9 to TRBJ2-4; D is possibly TRBD2 (6 bases). In nucleotides, the CDR3 is TGTGCCAGCAGCGTAGCCGGGGGCATTCAGTACTTC. It codes for CASSVAGGIQYF.